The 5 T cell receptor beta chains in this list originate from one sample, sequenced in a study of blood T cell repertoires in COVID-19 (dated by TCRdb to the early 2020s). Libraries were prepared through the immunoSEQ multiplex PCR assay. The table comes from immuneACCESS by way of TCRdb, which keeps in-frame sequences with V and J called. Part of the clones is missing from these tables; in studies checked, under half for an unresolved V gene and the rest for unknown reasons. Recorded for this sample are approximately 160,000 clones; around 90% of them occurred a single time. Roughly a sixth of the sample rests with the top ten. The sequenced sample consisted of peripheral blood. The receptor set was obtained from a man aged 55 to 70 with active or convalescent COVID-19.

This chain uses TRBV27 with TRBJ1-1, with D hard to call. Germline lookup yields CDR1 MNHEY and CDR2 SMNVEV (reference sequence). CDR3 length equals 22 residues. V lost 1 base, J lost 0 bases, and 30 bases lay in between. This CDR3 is CASSLFGLGGPLPISMNTEAFF. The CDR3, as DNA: TGTGCCAGCAGTTTATTTGGGTTGGGTGGGCCATTGCCCATTTCCATGAACACTGAAGCTTTCTTT.

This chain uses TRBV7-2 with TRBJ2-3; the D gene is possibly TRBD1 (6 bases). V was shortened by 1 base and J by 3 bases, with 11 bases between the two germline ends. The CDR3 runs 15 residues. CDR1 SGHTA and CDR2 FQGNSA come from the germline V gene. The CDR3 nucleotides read TGTGCCAGCAGCTTAGTTCAGGGGCGTACAGATACGCAGTATTTT. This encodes CASSLVQGRTDTQYF.

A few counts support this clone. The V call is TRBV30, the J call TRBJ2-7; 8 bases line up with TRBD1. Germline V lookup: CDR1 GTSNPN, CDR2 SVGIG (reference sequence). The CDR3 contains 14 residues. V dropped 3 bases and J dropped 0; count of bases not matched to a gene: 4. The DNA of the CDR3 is TGTGCCTGGAGACTAACAGGGGGCTCCTACGAGCAGTACTTC. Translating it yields CAWRLTGGSYEQYF.

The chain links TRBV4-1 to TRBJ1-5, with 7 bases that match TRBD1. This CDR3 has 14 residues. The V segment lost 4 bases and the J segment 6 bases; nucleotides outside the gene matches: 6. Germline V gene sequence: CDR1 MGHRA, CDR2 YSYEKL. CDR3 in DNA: TGCGCCAGCAGCCTACAGGGGTTGGGTCAGCCCCAGCATTTT. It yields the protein CASSLQGLGQPQHF.

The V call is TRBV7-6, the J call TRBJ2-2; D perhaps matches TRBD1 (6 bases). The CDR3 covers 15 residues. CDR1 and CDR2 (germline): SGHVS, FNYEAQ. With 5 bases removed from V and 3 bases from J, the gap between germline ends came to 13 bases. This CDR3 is CASSPRDTYTGELFF. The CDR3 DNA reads TGTGCCAGCAGCCCCCGGGACACTTACACCGGGGAGCTGTTTTTT. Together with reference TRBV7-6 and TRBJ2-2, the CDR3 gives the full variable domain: GAGVSQSPRYKVTKRGQDVALRCDPISGHVSLYWYRQALGQGPEFLTYFNYEAQQDKSGLPNDRFSAERPEGSISTLTIQRTEQRDSAMYRCASSPRDTYTGELFFGEGSRLTVL.